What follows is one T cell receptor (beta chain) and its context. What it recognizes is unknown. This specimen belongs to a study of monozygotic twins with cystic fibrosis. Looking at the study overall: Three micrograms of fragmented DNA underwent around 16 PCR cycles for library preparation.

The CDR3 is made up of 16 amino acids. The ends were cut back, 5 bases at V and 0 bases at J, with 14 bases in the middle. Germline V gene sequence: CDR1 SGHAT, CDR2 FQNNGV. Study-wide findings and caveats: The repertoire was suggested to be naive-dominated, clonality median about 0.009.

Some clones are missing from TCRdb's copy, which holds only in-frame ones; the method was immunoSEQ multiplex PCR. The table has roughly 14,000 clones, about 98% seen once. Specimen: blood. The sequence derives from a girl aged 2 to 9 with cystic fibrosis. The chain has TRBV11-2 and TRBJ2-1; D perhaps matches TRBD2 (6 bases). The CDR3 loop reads CASSHSIAASYNEQFF. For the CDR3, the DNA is TGTGCCAGCAGCCATTCAATAGCGGCCTCCTACAATGAGCAGTTCTTC.